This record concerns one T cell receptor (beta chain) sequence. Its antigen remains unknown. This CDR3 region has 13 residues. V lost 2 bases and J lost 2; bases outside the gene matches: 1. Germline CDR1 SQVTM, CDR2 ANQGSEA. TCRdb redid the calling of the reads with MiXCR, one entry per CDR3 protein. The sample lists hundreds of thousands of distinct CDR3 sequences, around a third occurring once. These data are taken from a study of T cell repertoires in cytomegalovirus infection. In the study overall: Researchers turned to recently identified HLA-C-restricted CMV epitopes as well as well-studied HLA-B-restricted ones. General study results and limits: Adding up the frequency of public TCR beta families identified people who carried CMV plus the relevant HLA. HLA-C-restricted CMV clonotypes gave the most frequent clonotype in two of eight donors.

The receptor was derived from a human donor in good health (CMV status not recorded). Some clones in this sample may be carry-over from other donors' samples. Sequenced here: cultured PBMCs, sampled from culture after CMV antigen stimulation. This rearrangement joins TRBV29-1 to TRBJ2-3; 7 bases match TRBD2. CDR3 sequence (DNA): TGCAGCGTTGAAAGCGGGGACACAGATACGCAGTATTTT. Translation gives CSVESGDTDTQYF.